The 10 T cell receptor beta chains listed next were all sequenced from one sample in a study of blood T cell repertoires in COVID-19. Some clones are missing from TCRdb's copy, which holds only in-frame ones; the method was immunoSEQ multiplex PCR. Of about 250,000 clones detected, roughly 90% appear once; the ten largest clones hold 3.5% to 4%. The sequencing input was PBMCs or T cells enriched from blood (not recorded which). All receptors derive from a woman aged 30 to 39 with acute COVID-19.

This clone has a single count. The gene calls are TRBV2 and TRBJ2-2; weak D call: TRBD1 (6 bases). Per germline, CDR1 SNHLY and CDR2 FYNNEI. The CDR3 runs to 12 residues. Trimming took 7 bases from V and 6 from J, leaving 9 bases between them. The CDR3 bases are TGTGCCAGCAACAGGGCAGCCGGGGAGCTGTTTTTT. This sequence encodes CASNRAAGELFF.

The chain combines TRBV4-1 with TRBJ2-7, with 9 bases lining up with TRBD1. The trim removed 7 bases at V and 6 bases at J, leaving 7 bases unmatched. The CDR3 is 13 amino acids. The germline V gene encodes CDR1 MGHRA and CDR2 YSYEKL. The CDR3 DNA follows: TGCGCCAGCAAGAGGACAGGGGTTGCCGAGCAGTACTTC. Protein: CASKRTGVAEQYF.

The gene calls are TRBV30 and TRBJ1-1; D may be TRBD1 (6 bases). CDR1 is GTSNPN, CDR2 SVGIG, per germline (reference sequence). V dropped 4 bases and J dropped 3 bases, with 18 bases sitting between them. This CDR3 is built from 15 residues. The chain's CDR3 is CAWNVGAVRDTEAFF. The CDR3 bases are TGTGCCTGGAACGTGGGGGCCGTTAGGGACACTGAAGCTTTCTTT.

The chain has TRBV23-1 and TRBJ2-1; no reliable D call. TRBV23-1 is classed as an ORF, of uncertain function. V shed 2 bases and J shed 1 base, with 15 bases lying between them. The length of the CDR3 is 17 residues. CDR3 in DNA: TGCGCCAGCAGTCAAAGTAGGCCAGGTCATTCCTACAATGAGCAGTTCTTC. Its protein product is CASSQSRPGHSYNEQFF.

The chain links TRBV2 to TRBJ2-7; the D gene is possibly TRBD1 (6 bases). The germline V and J ends were trimmed by 7 bases and 2 bases, with 12 bases remaining between them. The CDR3 has 13 residues. Germline V gene lookup returns CDR1 SNHLY and CDR2 FYNNEI. CDR3 loop: CASKGDTTYEQYF. DNA for the CDR3: TGTGCCAGCAAGGGGGACACGACCTACGAGCAGTACTTC.

This clone was picked up one time. This chain joins TRBV4-2 and TRBJ2-3; D not resolved. V was clipped by 0 bases and J by 1 base, with 8 bases between them. CDR3 length: 15 amino acids. Germline V gene sequence: CDR1 LGHNA, CDR2 YNFKEQ. CDR3 sequence: CASSQDLRGTDTQYF. The CDR3 bases are TGTGCCAGCAGCCAAGACCTCCGGGGCACAGATACGCAGTATTTT.

The chain recombines TRBV30 with TRBJ2-1; D is uncertain. The CDR3 is 14 residues long. CDR1 GTSNPN and CDR2 SVGIG come from the germline V gene (reference sequence). V shed 0 bases and J shed 7 bases, with 13 bases lying between them. CDR3 region: CAWSVNLGANEQFF. DNA for the CDR3: TGTGCCTGGAGTGTTAACCTAGGCGCTAATGAGCAGTTCTTC.

J is TRBJ1-1 and V is TRBV3-1 (or the pseudogene TRBV3-2); the D gene is possibly TRBD1 (6 bases). Trimming took off 2 bases at V and 4 bases at J, with 11 bases between the two ends. Germline values: CDR1 LGHDT, CDR2 YNNKEL (reference sequence). The CDR3 totals 14 residues. The CDR3 region is CASSQQGLGTEAFF. Written as DNA, the CDR3 is TGTGCCAGCAGCCAACAGGGGTTGGGCACTGAAGCTTTCTTT.

This clone was observed a single time. V is TRBV11-1 and J is TRBJ2-2; the D gene is possibly TRBD2 (6 bases). The CDR3 is made up of 14 amino acids. Looked up from germline, CDR1 is SGHAT and CDR2 is FQDESV (reference sequence). V lost 5 bases, J lost 1 base, and 8 bases lay in between. The CDR3 reads CASSPGGNTGELFF. The CDR3 DNA sequence: TGTGCCAGCAGCCCCGGGGGGAACACCGGGGAGCTGTTTTTT.

This chain joins TRBV7-9 and TRBJ1-1, with D perhaps matching TRBD1 (6 bases). Germline V gene lookup returns CDR1 SEHNR and CDR2 FQNEAQ (reference sequence). This CDR3 is built from 17 residues. Trimming stripped 4 bases from V and 4 bases from J, with 22 bases between. In DNA form, the CDR3 reads TGTGCCAGCAGCTCCCTAAGACCCGGGACATTTATCACTGAAGCTTTCTTT. Its protein is CASSSLRPGTFITEAFF. Combining the CDR3 with reference TRBV7-9 and TRBJ1-1 gives the whole variable domain DTGVSQNPRHKITKRGQNVTFRCDPISEHNRLYWYRQTLGQGPEFLTYFQNEAQLEKSRLLSDRFSAERPKGSFSTLEIQRTEQGDSAMYLCASSSLRPGTFITEAFFGQGTRLTVV.